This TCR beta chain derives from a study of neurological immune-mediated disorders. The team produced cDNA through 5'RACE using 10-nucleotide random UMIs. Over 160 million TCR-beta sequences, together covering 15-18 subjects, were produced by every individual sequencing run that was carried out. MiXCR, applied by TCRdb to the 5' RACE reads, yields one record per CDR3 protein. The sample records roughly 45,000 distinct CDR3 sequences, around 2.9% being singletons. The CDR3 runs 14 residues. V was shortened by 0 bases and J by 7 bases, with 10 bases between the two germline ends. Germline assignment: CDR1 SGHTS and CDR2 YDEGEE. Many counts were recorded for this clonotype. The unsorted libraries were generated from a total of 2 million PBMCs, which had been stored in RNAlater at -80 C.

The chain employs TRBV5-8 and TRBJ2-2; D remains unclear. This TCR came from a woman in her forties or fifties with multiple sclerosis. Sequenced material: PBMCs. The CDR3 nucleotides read TGTGCCAGCAGCTTGGCCGTTGGGGACGGGGAGCTGTTTTTT. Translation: CASSLAVGDGELFF.